The clone carrying this TCR beta chain was detected a few times. The germline CDR1 and CDR2 sequences are MNHEY and SMNVEV (reference sequence). The V end lost 5 bases, the J end lost 5 bases, and 12 bases lay between the germline ends. The CDR3 is made up of 13 amino acids. This specimen comes from a study of early T cells in non-severe SARS-CoV-2 infection. Study in general: Sequencing input comprised bulk RNA from unsorted whole blood; chain pairing was not available.

Each CDR3 protein is one row after TCRdb ran MiXCR on the 5' RACE reads. The top ten hold roughly 4.8% of the sample, which has 75,000 to 80,000 distinct CDR3 sequences, over 9% seen once. The chain joins TRBV27 to TRBJ2-5, with no clear D. The sequencing sample was made of whole blood. The TCR sequence derives from an adult who was a healthcare worker with PCR-confirmed SARS-CoV-2 infection or an uninfected control (not recorded which). CDR3 bases: TGTGCCAGCAGTACCCTCACTGGGGAGACCCAGTACTTC. Translating it yields CASSTLTGETQYF.